The 19 T cell receptor beta chains below were found in one sample sequenced in a study of vaccination effects on CD4 cells after COVID-19. Their recognized antigens are unknown. Culture proceeded for approximately nine days, and CD4+ T cells were then isolated. Each participant received a vaccine that was either BNT162b2 or mRNA-1273, given as two doses. Method: immunoSEQ multiplex PCR; TCRdb's copy keeps in-frame clones and lacks some. The sample carries about 45,000 clones, more than 65% recorded once. This sample comprised CD4+ T cells from PBMCs cultured without peptide, obtained after COVID-19 vaccination. The receptors were sampled from a human donor who received a COVID-19 vaccine.

This sequence joins TRBV19 and TRBJ2-5; possible D gene TRBD1, 6 bases. Trimming stripped 3 bases from V and 5 bases from J, with 19 bases between. The germline gives CDR1 LNHDA, CDR2 SQIVND (reference sequence). This CDR3 is built from 16 residues. CDR3 nucleotides: TGTGCCAGTAGTATCCCATCGCAGGGGTTCTGGGAGACCCAGTACTTC. Its translation is CASSIPSQGFWETQYF.

The chain carries TRBV3-1 (or the pseudogene TRBV3-2) and TRBJ2-5; tentatively, D is TRBD2 (6 bases). The germline V gene has CDR1 LGHDT and CDR2 YNNKEL (reference sequence). Trimming shortened V by 8 bases and J by 2 bases, and 15 bases separated the two germline ends. The CDR3 has 14 residues. CDR3 bases: TGTGCCAGCGTCCTTTCTAGCGATCAAGAGACCCAGTACTTC. It translates to CASVLSSDQETQYF.

The chain couples TRBV5-1 to TRBJ2-5, with 7 nucleotides matching TRBD1. V lost 4 bases, J lost 4 bases, and 7 bases stayed unmatched. Germline V gene sequence: CDR1 SGHRS, CDR2 YFSETQ. CDR3 size: 14 residues. The CDR3 sequence: CASSPLDRRETQYF. For the CDR3, the DNA is TGCGCCAGCAGCCCCCTGGACAGGAGAGAGACCCAGTACTTC.

V is TRBV19 and J is TRBJ2-7; D gene uncertain. The CDR3 has 16 amino acids. V was cut by 7 bases and J by 3 bases, with 22 bases left in between. CDR1 is LNHDA, CDR2 SQIVND, per germline (reference sequence). As DNA, the CDR3 is TGTGCCAGTACCATTAAGGGCAGGTATGCGGTCTACGAGCAGTACTTC. Protein sequence: CASTIKGRYAVYEQYF.

The chain combines TRBV19 with TRBJ1-4; no clear D. The length of the CDR3 is 12 residues. The V gene lost 3 bases and the J gene lost 7 bases, with 6 bases spanning the gap. Germline CDR1 reads LNHDA; CDR2 reads SQIVND (reference sequence). CDR3 in DNA: TGTGCCAGTAGTATCCGGGGTGAAAAACTGTTTTTT. It yields the protein CASSIRGEKLFF.

The chain carries TRBV5-1 and TRBJ2-7; D is unresolved. V lost 3 bases and J lost 1, with 17 bases in between. The CDR3 has 16 residues. CDR1 is SGHRS, CDR2 YFSETQ, per germline. CDR3 region: CASSSTRQYPSYEQYF. As DNA, the CDR3 is TGCGCCAGCAGCTCCACCAGGCAGTACCCTTCCTACGAGCAGTACTTC.

The CDR3 protein is CASSKRGLPYEQYF. The CDR3 DNA reads as TGTGCCAGCAGCAAGAGGGGACTCCCCTACGAGCAGTACTTC. V gene TRBV9 combines with J gene TRBJ2-7; a possible D gene is TRBD2 (6 bases). CDR1 and CDR2 from the germline V gene are SGDLS and YYNGEE. The CDR3 loop spans 14 amino acids. Deletions cut 4 bases from V and 2 bases from J, with 13 bases between.

The count of this clone is one. The germline gene is not matched at one end of the junction; a read error may be the cause. DNA for the CDR3: TGTGCCGGCAGTCTACAGGGGGATCAGCCCCAGCATTTT. Translating gives CAGSLQGDQPQHF. This sequence joins TRBV6-5 and TRBJ1-5, with 8 bases aligning to TRBD1. Germline V gene lookup returns CDR1 MNHEY and CDR2 SVGAGI. The CDR3 spans 13 residues.

The CDR3 nucleotides are TGTGCCAGCAGCTTAACCACAGGTACCTATGGCTACACCTTC. Its translation: CASSLTTGTYGYTF. The chain is built from TRBV13 and TRBJ1-2, with a weak D call TRBD1 (5 bases). V was clipped by 2 bases and J by 4 bases, with 11 bases between them. Germline loops: CDR1 PRHDT, CDR2 FYEKMQ (reference sequence). The CDR3 contains 14 residues.

This sequence joins TRBV2 and TRBJ1-4; D not certain. The CDR3 length is 15 residues. Germline-derived CDR1 and CDR2 are SNHLY and FYNNEI. Trimming took 2 bases from V and 8 from J, leaving 15 bases between them. The CDR3 loop reads CASSESGSLGEKLFF. The CDR3 region has the DNA TGTGCCAGCAGTGAATCTGGATCTCTGGGGGAAAAACTGTTTTTT.

The chain joins TRBV2 to TRBJ2-5; D gene uncertain. The germline gives CDR1 SNHLY, CDR2 FYNNEI. The CDR3 extends over 13 amino acids. Trimming shortened V by 5 bases and J by 1 base, and 8 bases separated the two germline ends. The chain's CDR3 is CASSIQAQETQYF. CDR3 bases: TGTGCCAGCAGTATCCAAGCCCAAGAGACCCAGTACTTC.

This rearrangement joins TRBV2 to TRBJ2-2; no clear D gene. Trimming left V 3 bases short and J 0 bases short, with 8 bases between. Germline CDR1 SNHLY, CDR2 FYNNEI. The CDR3 totals 15 residues. The DNA for the CDR3 is TGTGCCAGCAGTGACCCAGGACCGAACACCGGGGAGCTGTTTTTT. This codes for CASSDPGPNTGELFF.

This chain joins TRBV7-6 and TRBJ2-1, with 8 bases matching TRBD2. Germline CDR1 reads SGHVS; CDR2 reads FNYEAQ. V lost 5 bases and J lost 5; bases outside the gene matches: 11. The length of the CDR3 is 16 residues. Here the CDR3 DNA reads TGTGCCAGCAGCCCGTGGAGCGGGAGCGGCAACAATGAGCAGTTCTTC. Its protein is CASSPWSGSGNNEQFF. The variable domain in full, with the rest retrieved from reference TRBV7-6 and TRBJ2-1, is GAGVSQSPRYKVTKRGQDVALRCDPISGHVSLYWYRQALGQGPEFLTYFNYEAQQDKSGLPNDRFSAERPEGSISTLTIQRTEQRDSAMYRCASSPWSGSGNNEQFFGPGTRLTVL.

CDR3 nucleotide sequence: TGCGCCAGCAGCCGAATAGGACAGGGTGTTGAAGCTTTCTTT. Translation gives CASSRIGQGVEAFF. The chain uses TRBV5-1 and TRBJ1-1, with TRBD1 identical over 8 bases. This CDR3 comprises 14 residues. Germline CDR1 is SGHRS and CDR2 is YFSETQ. The trim removed 4 bases at V and 7 bases at J, leaving 9 bases unmatched.

In its sample, this clone was seen a few times. The chain employs TRBV7-9 and TRBJ1-5; D perhaps matches TRBD1 (6 bases). This CDR3 spans 16 amino acids. The V end was cut by 5 bases, the J end by 3 bases, with 17 bases between. Germline V CDR1 and CDR2: SEHNR, FQNEAQ (reference sequence). CDR3 sequence: CASSLLGGGPNQPQHF. The CDR3 DNA sequence: TGTGCCAGCAGCCTTTTGGGCGGGGGCCCCAATCAGCCCCAGCATTTT.

A few counts support this clone. This chain connects TRBV11-2 to TRBJ2-3; no clear D. Per the germline V gene, CDR1 is SGHAT and CDR2 is FQNNGV. The CDR3 spans 17 residues. V gave up 0 bases and J gave up 0 bases, with 13 bases separating them. The CDR3 is CASSLDLPGTSTDTQYF. The CDR3 region has the DNA TGTGCCAGCAGCTTAGATCTGCCCGGAACTAGCACAGATACGCAGTATTTT.

This clone was seen more than once but under ten times. CDR3 sequence: CASRDYRTDTQYF. The CDR3 DNA is TGTGCCAGTAGGGACTATAGGACAGATACGCAGTATTTT. The chain recombines TRBV6-5 with TRBJ2-3; 7 nucleotides agree with TRBD2. Germline assignment: CDR1 MNHEY and CDR2 SVGAGI. J was trimmed by 3 bases and V by 9 bases; bases with no gene match: 6. This CDR3 region has 13 residues.

V usage is TRBV6-4 and J usage is TRBJ1-2; perhaps TRBD1 as D (6 bases). V was pared by 0 bases and J by 4 bases, with 12 bases between. Germline V gives CDR1 MRHNA, CDR2 SNTAGT. CDR3 length: 15 residues. DNA of the CDR3: TGTGCCAGCAGTGACTCGAAGGGACACCTCTATGGCTACACCTTC. It is translated as CASSDSKGHLYGYTF.

This rearrangement joins TRBV14 to TRBJ1-2; 7 nucleotides agree with TRBD1. The J segment lost 7 bases and the V segment lost 4 bases, leaving 3 bases of the junction unmatched. Germline assignment: CDR1 SGHDN and CDR2 FVKESK. The CDR3 is made up of 12 amino acids. This CDR3 is CASSPHRGGYTF. The CDR3, as DNA: TGTGCCAGCAGCCCCCACAGGGGTGGCTACACCTTC.